This TCR beta chain was sequenced during a study of T cell clonotyping in hematopoietic cell transplantation. Study-wide points: Pathologically expanded recipient clonotypes increased progressively from day 30 to day 180 as diversity fell. At the given depth, recipient repertoires were over 95% de novo clonotypes.

In regard to this clone: Its antigen is unidentified.

Time point of the sample: recipient sample about 28 days before transplant, after cytoreduction. Generated by immunoSEQ multiplex PCR, the TCRdb table keeps only in-frame clones and is missing some. The table records about 18,000 clones, 86% of them present only once. V lost 5 bases, J lost 2 bases, and 9 bases lay in between. CDR3 size: 13 residues. Germline V gene data show CDR1 as MNHEY and CDR2 as SVGAGI. The specimen was peripheral blood mononuclear cells, collected before stem cell transplant. This receptor was identified in a man aged 50 or older with acute myeloid leukemia. Some clones in this sample may be carry-over from other donors' samples. The J gene is TRBJ2-5, the V gene TRBV6-5; maybe TRBD1 (5 bases). CDR3 DNA: TGTGCCAGCAGTAGGACATCTCAAGAGACCCAGTACTTC. This translates into CASSRTSQETQYF.